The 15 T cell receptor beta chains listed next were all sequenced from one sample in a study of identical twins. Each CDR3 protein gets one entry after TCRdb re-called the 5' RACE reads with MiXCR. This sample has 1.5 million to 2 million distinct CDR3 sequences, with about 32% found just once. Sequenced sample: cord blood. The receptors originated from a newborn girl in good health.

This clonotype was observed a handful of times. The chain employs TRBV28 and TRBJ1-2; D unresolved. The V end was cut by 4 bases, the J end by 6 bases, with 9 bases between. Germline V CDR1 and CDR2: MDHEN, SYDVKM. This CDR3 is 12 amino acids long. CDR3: CASSSQDNGYTF. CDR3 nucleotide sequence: TGTGCCAGCAGTTCTCAGGATAATGGCTACACCTTC.

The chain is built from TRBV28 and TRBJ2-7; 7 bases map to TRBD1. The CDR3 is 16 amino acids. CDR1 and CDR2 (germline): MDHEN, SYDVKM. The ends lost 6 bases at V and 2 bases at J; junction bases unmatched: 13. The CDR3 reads CASRGNLQGFTYEQYF. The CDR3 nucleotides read TGTGCCAGCAGGGGGAATTTACAGGGGTTCACCTACGAGCAGTACTTC.

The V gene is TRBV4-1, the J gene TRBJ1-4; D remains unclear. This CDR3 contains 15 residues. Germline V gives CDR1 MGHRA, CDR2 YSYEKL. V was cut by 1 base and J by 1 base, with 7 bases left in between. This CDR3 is CASSQVELTNEKLFF. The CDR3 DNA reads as TGCGCCAGCAGCCAAGTGGAACTAACTAATGAAAAACTGTTTTTT.

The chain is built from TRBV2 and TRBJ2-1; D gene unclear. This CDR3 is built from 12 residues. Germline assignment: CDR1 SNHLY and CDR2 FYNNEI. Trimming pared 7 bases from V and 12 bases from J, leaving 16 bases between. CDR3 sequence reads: CASNLGTMRQFF. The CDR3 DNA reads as TGTGCCAGCAACCTGGGCACAATGAGGCAGTTCTTC.

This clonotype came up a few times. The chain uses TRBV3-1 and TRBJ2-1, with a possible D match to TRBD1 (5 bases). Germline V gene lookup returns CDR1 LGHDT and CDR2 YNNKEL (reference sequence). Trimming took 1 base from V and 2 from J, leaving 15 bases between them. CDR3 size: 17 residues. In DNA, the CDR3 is TGTGCCAGCAGCCAAGGTTCCGGGTACAGGCCCTACAATGAGCAGTTCTTC. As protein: CASSQGSGYRPYNEQFF.

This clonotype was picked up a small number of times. The CDR3 coding sequence is TGTGCCAGCAGACTCGGGACTAGCGCGTCCAATGAGCAGTTCTTC. It specifies CASRLGTSASNEQFF. J is TRBJ2-1 and V is TRBV7-2; 10 bases align to TRBD2. The CDR3 contains 15 residues. Germline CDR1 and CDR2: SGHTA and FQGNSA. The ends lost 6 bases at V and 6 bases at J; junction bases unmatched: 8.

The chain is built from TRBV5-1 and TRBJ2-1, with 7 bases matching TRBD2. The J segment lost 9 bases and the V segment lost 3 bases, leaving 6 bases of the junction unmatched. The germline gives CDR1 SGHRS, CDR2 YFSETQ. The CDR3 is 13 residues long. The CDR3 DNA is TGCGCCAGCAGCTGGGACTACCAGGGTGAGCAGTTCTTC. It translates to CASSWDYQGEQFF.

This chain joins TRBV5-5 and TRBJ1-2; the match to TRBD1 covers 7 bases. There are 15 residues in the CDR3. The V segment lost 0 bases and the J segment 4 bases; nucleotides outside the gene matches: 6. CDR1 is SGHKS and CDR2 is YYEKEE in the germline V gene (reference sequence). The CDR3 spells CASSLGRGGIYGYTF. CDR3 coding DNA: TGTGCCAGCAGCTTGGGAAGAGGGGGCATCTATGGCTACACCTTC.

CDR3 nucleotides: TGTGCCAGCAGACTGGGACAGGGGTTTGAGCAGTACTTC. It codes for CASRLGQGFEQYF. The chain couples TRBV12-3 or TRBV12-4 to TRBJ2-7; 10 bases map to TRBD1. Trimming removed 6 bases from V and 7 bases from J; junction bases left unmatched: 6. The CDR3 contains 13 residues.

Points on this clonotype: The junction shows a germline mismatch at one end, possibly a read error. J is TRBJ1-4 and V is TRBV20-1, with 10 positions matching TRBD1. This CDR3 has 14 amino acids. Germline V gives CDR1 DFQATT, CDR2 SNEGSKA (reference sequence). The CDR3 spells CSARGTGGNEELFF. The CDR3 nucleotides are TGCAGTGCTAGAGGGACAGGGGGGAATGAAGAACTGTTTTTT.

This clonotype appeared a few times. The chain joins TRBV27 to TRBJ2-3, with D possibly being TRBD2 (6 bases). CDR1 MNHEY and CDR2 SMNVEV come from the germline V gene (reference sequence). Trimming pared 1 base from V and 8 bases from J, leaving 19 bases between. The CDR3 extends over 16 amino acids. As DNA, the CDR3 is TGTGCCAGCAGTTTATTGGGACTTAAACCCCATCTTACGCAGTATTTT. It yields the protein CASSLLGLKPHLTQYF.

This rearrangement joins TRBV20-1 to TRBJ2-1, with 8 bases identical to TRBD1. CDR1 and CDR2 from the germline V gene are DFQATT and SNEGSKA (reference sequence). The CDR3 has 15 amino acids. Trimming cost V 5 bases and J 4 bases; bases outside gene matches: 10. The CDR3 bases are TGCAGTGCTGATTCGACCGGGACAGGTTACAATGAGCAGTTCTTC. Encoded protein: CSADSTGTGYNEQFF.

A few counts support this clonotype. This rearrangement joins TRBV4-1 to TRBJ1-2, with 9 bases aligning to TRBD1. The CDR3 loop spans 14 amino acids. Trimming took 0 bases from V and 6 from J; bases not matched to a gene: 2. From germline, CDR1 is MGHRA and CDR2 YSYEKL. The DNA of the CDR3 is TGCGCCAGCAGCCAAGAAACAGGGGGCAATGGCTACACCTTC. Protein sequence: CASSQETGGNGYTF.

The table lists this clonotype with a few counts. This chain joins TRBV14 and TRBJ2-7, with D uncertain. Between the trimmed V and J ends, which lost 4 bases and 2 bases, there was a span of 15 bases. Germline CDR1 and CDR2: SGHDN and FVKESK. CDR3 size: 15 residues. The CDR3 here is CASSLTARKPYEQYF. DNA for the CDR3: TGTGCCAGCAGCCTGACGGCCCGTAAACCCTACGAGCAGTACTTC.

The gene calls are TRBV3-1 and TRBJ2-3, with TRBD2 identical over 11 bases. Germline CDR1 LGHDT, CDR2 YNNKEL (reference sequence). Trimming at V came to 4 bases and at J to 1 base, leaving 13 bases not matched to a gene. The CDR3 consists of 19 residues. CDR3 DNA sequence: TGTGCCAGCAGCCGCCCCGGGACTAGCGGAGTCTGGGGCACAGATACGCAGTATTTT. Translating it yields CASSRPGTSGVWGTDTQYF.